These 27 T cell receptor beta chains share one sample of origin, sequenced in a study of regulatory T cells in long-lasting Graves disease (dated by TCRdb to the early 2020s). The intended sense of this specimen's time point label: newly diagnosed GD, antithyroid drugs for less than 3 months. For both TCR sequencing and RNA sequencing, RNA was extracted from PBMCs using TRIzol. The library was generated by multiplex PCR. Sequencing was carried out with an Illumina HiSeq 4000. iRepertoire HTBI primers and Arm-PCR amplification of CDR3 regions were used to construct TCR beta libraries. TCRdb handled the public reads itself, with Q25 trimming in fastp and clone calling in MiXCR, and kept productive beta chains. Rows matching on CDR3 protein sequence are summarized as one entry with the most common DNA and genes. The sample table contains some 410,000 distinct CDR3 sequences; only one count was recorded for 16% of them. Clones ranked in the top ten supply approximately 11% of the sample.

The same sample was also studied in work on T cells in Graves' hyperthyroidism and ophthalmopathy.

Source: peripheral blood mononuclear cells (PBMCs), taken at new diagnosis, from a patient treated with antithyroid drugs. The receptor set was obtained from a woman aged 30 to 39 with Graves disease. Donor details come from another sample of the same person, matched by shared clones.

In its sample, this clonotype was seen many times. V gene TRBV27 combines with J gene TRBJ2-3; D tentatively fits TRBD1 or TRBD2 (5 bases each). V was clipped by 7 bases and J by 2 bases, with 13 bases between them. The CDR3 length is 14 residues. Germline V gene lookup returns CDR1 MNHEY and CDR2 SMNVEV (reference sequence). CDR3 nucleotides: TGTGCCAGCATGGTAGGGACCTACACAGATACGCAGTATTTT. Translated, it gives CASMVGTYTDTQYF.

A single count supports this clonotype. A much larger clone lies one base from this, so it may be a read error. V is TRBV12-3 or TRBV12-4 and J is TRBJ2-2; tentatively, D is TRBD1 or TRBD2 (5 bases each). Between the trimmed V and J ends, which lost 6 bases and 8 bases, there was a span of 19 bases. This CDR3 is 15 amino acids long. The CDR3 reads CASSLGASGLGELFF. CDR3 bases: TGTGCCAGCAGCCTCGGGGCTAGTGGTCTTGGGGAGCTGTTTTTT.

This clonotype has just one count. The likely explanation is a read error, given a far larger clone one base away. The rearrangement uses TRBV11-2 and TRBJ2-7, with D perhaps matching TRBD1 or TRBD2 (6 bases each). The CDR3 is 13 residues long. Germline V gives CDR1 SGHAT, CDR2 FQNNGV. Trimming pared 8 bases from V and 2 bases from J, leaving 13 bases between. CDR3 protein: CASGGTFPYEQYF. The CDR3 DNA follows: TGTGCCAGCGGGGGGACATTCCCCTACGAGCAGTACTTC.

The chain combines TRBV2 with TRBJ1-6; 7 nucleotides line up with TRBD1. The ends lost 7 bases at V and 7 bases at J; junction bases unmatched: 10. In germline, CDR1 is SNHLY, CDR2 FYNNEI. The CDR3 totals 15 residues. CDR3 loop: CASNPGGRGNSPLHF. DNA of the CDR3: TGTGCCAGCAATCCCGGGGGCAGGGGGAATTCACCCCTCCACTTT.

This clonotype was observed a few times. The genes are TRBV12-3 or TRBV12-4 and TRBJ2-3; TRBD2 is a possible D gene (6 bases). This CDR3 has 16 residues. V lost 6 bases to trimming and J lost 1 base, with 17 bases between them. In DNA form, the CDR3 reads TGTGCCAGCAGCCCGTTCGGAGGGAGAGGCACAGATACGCAGTATTTT. Protein product: CASSPFGGRGTDTQYF.

This clonotype appeared many times. The chain's CDR3 is CASSPWTSGSTDTQYF. In DNA, the CDR3 is TGTGCCAGCAGTCCCTGGACTAGCGGGAGTACAGATACGCAGTATTTT. The V and J genes are TRBV6-1 and TRBJ2-3, with 13 bases matching TRBD2. Per germline, CDR1 MNHNS and CDR2 SASEGT. Trimming took 5 bases from V and 3 from J; bases not matched to a gene: 5. There are 16 residues in the CDR3.

This clonotype was observed many times. CDR3 residues: CASSPQQGEQFF. CDR3 in DNA: TGTGCCAGCAGCCCACAGCAAGGTGAGCAGTTCTTC. V is TRBV7-2 and J is TRBJ2-1; D gene ambiguous. This CDR3 region has 12 residues. Germline V gene lookup returns CDR1 SGHTA and CDR2 FQGNSA. V lost 5 bases to trimming and J lost 9 bases, with 11 bases between them.

This clonotype is a singleton in its sample. The chain has TRBV19 and TRBJ2-2; D may match TRBD1 or TRBD2 (6 bases each). V lost 10 bases and J lost 1, with 10 bases in between. Germline CDR1 reads LNHDA; CDR2 reads SQIVND (reference sequence). The CDR3 has 13 amino acids. The CDR3 nucleotides are TGTGCCACCGCGGGACAGAACACCGGGGAGCTGTTTTTT. Translation: CATAGQNTGELFF.

This chain links TRBV28 with TRBJ2-5; 10 nucleotides match TRBD2. TRBJ2-1 explains the end of the DNA better; the J call may be wrong. Germline V lookup: CDR1 MDHEN, CDR2 SYDVKM. The CDR3 is made up of 15 amino acids. CDR3 coding DNA: TGTGCCAGCAGCCACCGGACTAGCGGTAACAATGAGCAGTTCTTC. Amino acids: CASSHRTSGNNEQFF.

Concerning this clonotype itself: Since a far larger clone is one base different, this is likely a read error. This chain joins TRBV7-2 and TRBJ2-1; D is unresolved. V lost 8 bases and J lost 4, with 12 bases in between. The CDR3 is 13 amino acids. Germline-derived CDR1 and CDR2 are SGHTA and FQGNSA. The CDR3 is CASGQDNYNEQFF. In nucleotides, the CDR3 is TGTGCCAGCGGCCAAGATAATTACAATGAGCAGTTCTTC.

This chain links TRBV18 with TRBJ1-3; D call uncertain. CDR3 length: 14 residues. Germline loops: CDR1 KGHSH, CDR2 LQKENI. V lost 2 bases to trimming and J lost 4 bases, with 9 bases between them. CDR3 amino acids: CASSPSLMGNTIYF. CDR3 nucleotide sequence: TGTGCCAGCTCACCATCCCTTATGGGAAACACCATATATTTT.

A remark on this clonotype: Germline and junction disagree at one end, which may indicate a read error. This chain joins TRBV20-1 and TRBJ2-5, with D tentatively TRBD2 (5 bases). CDR1 is DFQATT, CDR2 SNEGSKA, per germline (reference sequence). The CDR3 covers 11 residues. DNA for the CDR3: TGCAGTACTAGAGTGGGGGAGACCCAGTACTTC. It codes for CSTRVGETQYF.

This clonotype was recorded at least ten times. This chain uses TRBV7-9 with TRBJ1-5; D remains ambiguous. The V and J ends lost 5 bases and 5 bases respectively, with 16 bases between them. CDR1 SEHNR and CDR2 FQNEAQ come from the germline V gene (reference sequence). The CDR3 covers 15 residues. CDR3 DNA sequence: TGTGCCAGCAGCCTGTACAGTGGTCGGGATCAGCCCCAGCATTTT. Protein: CASSLYSGRDQPQHF.

This clonotype was seen repeatedly, ten times or more. This rearrangement joins TRBV6-2 or TRBV6-3 to TRBJ2-2; D ambiguous. CDR1 and CDR2 from the germline V gene are MNHEY and SVGEGT. Trimming left V 7 bases short and J 5 bases short, with 8 bases between. The CDR3 totals 12 residues. The CDR3: CASKDPTGELFF. The CDR3 DNA reads TGTGCCAGCAAAGACCCAACCGGGGAGCTGTTTTTT.

The chain joins TRBV24-1 to TRBJ2-2; 7 bases are shared with TRBD1. The CDR3 is made up of 16 amino acids. The germline V gene encodes CDR1 KGHDR and CDR2 SFDVKD. The trim removed 4 bases at V and 0 bases at J, leaving 4 bases unmatched. The CDR3: CATSEDDRANTGELFF. The DNA for the CDR3 is TGTGCCACCAGTGAGGACGACAGGGCGAACACCGGGGAGCTGTTTTTT.

This clonotype came up many times. This chain joins TRBV20-1 and TRBJ2-7; perhaps TRBD2 as D (7 bases). V was cut by 3 bases and J by 5 bases, with 11 bases left in between. The germline gives CDR1 DFQATT, CDR2 SNEGSKA (reference sequence). The CDR3 consists of 12 residues. CDR3 region: CSARGRGDEQYF. CDR3 DNA: TGCAGTGCTAGGGGGAGGGGGGACGAGCAGTACTTC.

This clonotype was seen a single time. This chain connects TRBV7-2 to TRBJ2-5, with D tentatively TRBD2 (5 bases). Germline loops: CDR1 SGHTA, CDR2 FQGNSA. The CDR3 covers 14 residues. Trimming cost V 2 bases and J 7 bases, with 14 bases left between them. The CDR3 region is CASSLQTYEGTQYF. The DNA for the CDR3 is TGTGCCAGCAGCTTACAGACTTACGAGGGGACCCAGTACTTC. The full variable domain, with the rest looked up from reference TRBV7-2 and TRBJ2-5, is GAGVSQSPSNKVTEKGKDVELRCDPISGHTALYWYRQSLGQGLEFLIYFQGNSAPDKSGLPSDRFSAERTGGSVSTLTIQRTQQEDSAVYLCASSLQTYEGTQYFGPGTRLLVL.

This clonotype came up a few times. This chain joins TRBV24-1 and TRBJ2-3, with D unclear. This CDR3 region has 14 residues. Trimming took off 2 bases at V and 6 bases at J, with 11 bases between the two ends. Germline V CDR1 and CDR2: KGHDR, SFDVKD. DNA of the CDR3: TGTGCCACCAGTGATTATGGCCGTAGGGATACGCAGTATTTT. It codes for CATSDYGRRDTQYF.

This clonotype was counted at least ten times. The V call is TRBV20-1, the J call TRBJ2-5; 8 bases are shared with TRBD2. There are 17 residues in the CDR3. Germline assignment: CDR1 DFQATT and CDR2 SNEGSKA (reference sequence). V lost 0 bases and J lost 3; bases outside the gene matches: 12. The CDR3 region is CSARDRFRGLAKETQYF. The CDR3 bases are TGCAGTGCTAGAGATCGGTTTCGAGGACTAGCAAAAGAGACCCAGTACTTC.

This clonotype was seen ten or more times. The chain recombines TRBV20-1 with TRBJ2-1; D might be TRBD1 (5 bases). The germline V and J ends were trimmed by 3 bases and 9 bases, with 15 bases remaining between them. The CDR3 runs 13 residues. The germline CDR1 and CDR2 sequences are DFQATT and SNEGSKA (reference sequence). CDR3 sequence: CSARTPRRGEQFF. The CDR3 DNA is TGCAGTGCTAGGACTCCACGTAGGGGTGAGCAGTTCTTC.

This clonotype was found a few times. CDR3 amino acids: CASSLVGDPGLTNEAFF. The CDR3 DNA is TGTGCCAGCAGCTTGGTTGGGGACCCTGGCCTAACGAATGAAGCTTTCTTT. The chain joins TRBV5-6 to TRBJ1-1; possible D gene TRBD1, 5 bases. The CDR3 extends over 17 amino acids. V dropped 0 bases and J dropped 7 bases, with 22 bases sitting between them. Germline V gene data show CDR1 as SGHDT and CDR2 as YYEEEE.

Ten or more counts support this clonotype. The chain links TRBV30 to TRBJ1-1; D not certain. V lost 3 bases and J lost 1, with 9 bases in between. Germline loops: CDR1 GTSNPN, CDR2 SVGIG (reference sequence). The CDR3 has 13 amino acids. The CDR3: CAWRLTENTEAFF. DNA of the CDR3: TGTGCCTGGAGGTTGACGGAGAACACTGAAGCTTTCTTT.

The chain has TRBV15 and TRBJ2-7; no reliable D call. Deletions cut 6 bases from V and 0 bases from J, with 18 bases between. CDR1 is LNHNV and CDR2 is YYDKDF in the germline V gene (reference sequence). The CDR3 sequence is 16 residues long. The chain's CDR3 is CATRTPSEASSYEQYF. Here the CDR3 DNA reads TGTGCCACCAGAACACCGTCCGAGGCCAGCTCCTACGAGCAGTACTTC.

This clonotype has at least ten counts. The CDR3 DNA sequence: TGTGCCAGCTCACCACCGGGGCACCAAGAGACCCAGTACTTC. It translates to CASSPPGHQETQYF. The chain carries TRBV18 and TRBJ2-5, with D perhaps matching TRBD1 (5 bases). The CDR3 has 14 amino acids. The ends were cut back, 0 bases at V and 0 bases at J, with 5 bases in the middle. CDR1 KGHSH and CDR2 LQKENI come from the germline V gene.

In this sample, this clonotype turned up a few times. The rearrangement links TRBV19 to TRBJ2-2; TRBD2 agrees at 10 bases. V trimming: 3 bases; J trimming: 4 bases; junction bases outside the gene matches: 8. The germline CDR1 and CDR2 sequences are LNHDA and SQIVND (reference sequence). The CDR3 loop spans 17 amino acids. CDR3 region: CASSMGPSGRGTGELFF. The CDR3 nucleotides read TGTGCCAGTAGTATGGGACCTAGCGGGAGAGGCACCGGGGAGCTGTTTTTT. Full variable domain (missing parts from reference TRBV19 and TRBJ2-2): DGGITQSPKYLFRKEGQNVTLSCEQNLNHDAMYWYRQDPGQGLRLIYYSQIVNDFQKGDIAEGYSVSREKKESFPLTVTSAQKNPTAFYLCASSMGPSGRGTGELFFGEGSRLTVL.

This rearrangement joins TRBV2 to TRBJ1-2, with TRBD1 matching 9 bases. The CDR3 extends over 16 amino acids. V lost 5 bases to trimming and J lost 7 bases; unmatched junction nucleotides: 14. CDR1 and CDR2 from the germline V gene are SNHLY and FYNNEI. CDR3 sequence (DNA): TGTGCCAGCAGTTTATCCGGGACAGGGTTTGCTGGTGGCTACACCTTC. Translation gives CASSLSGTGFAGGYTF.

This clonotype was detected many times. The gene calls are TRBV5-1 and TRBJ1-1, with 9 bases matching TRBD1. J was trimmed by 4 bases and V by 4 bases; bases with no gene match: 8. This CDR3 contains 15 residues. Germline V gene sequence: CDR1 SGHRS, CDR2 YFSETQ. The CDR3, as DNA: TGCGCCAGCAGCGCCGTACAGGGACAGGGCACTGAAGCTTTCTTT. Translated: CASSAVQGQGTEAFF.